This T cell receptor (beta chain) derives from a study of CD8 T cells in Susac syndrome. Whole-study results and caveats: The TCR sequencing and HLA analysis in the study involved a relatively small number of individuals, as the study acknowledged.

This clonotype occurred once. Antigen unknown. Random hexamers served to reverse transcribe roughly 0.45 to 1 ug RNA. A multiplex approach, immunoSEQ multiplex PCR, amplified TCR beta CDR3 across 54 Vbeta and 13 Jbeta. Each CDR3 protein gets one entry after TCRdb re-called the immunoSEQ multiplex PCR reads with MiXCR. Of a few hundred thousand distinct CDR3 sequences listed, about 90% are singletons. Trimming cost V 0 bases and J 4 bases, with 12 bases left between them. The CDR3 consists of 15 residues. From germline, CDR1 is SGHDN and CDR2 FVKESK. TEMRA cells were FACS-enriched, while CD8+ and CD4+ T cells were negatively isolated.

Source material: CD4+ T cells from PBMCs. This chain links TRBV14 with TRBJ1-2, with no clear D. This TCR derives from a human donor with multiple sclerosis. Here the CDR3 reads CASSQEHGPFYGYTF. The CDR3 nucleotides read TGTGCCAGCAGCCAAGAACACGGGCCCTTCTATGGCTACACCTTC.